The clone carrying this T cell receptor beta chain appeared once. This CDR3 is built from 15 residues. The germline V and J ends were trimmed by 3 bases and 4 bases, with 16 bases remaining between them. CDR1 and CDR2 (germline): SGDLS, YYNGEE. Per the authors' pipeline: Amplification from reference gene primers served as the basis for estimated nucleated cell counts. The protocol was immunoSEQ multiplex PCR, while the TCRdb copy is restricted to in-frame clones and leaves out a portion. The D gene and trimming were derived from the DNA, and the V and J assignments and clone size from that table. The table shows 200,000 to 250,000 clones, with roughly 85% occurring only once. This sample was taken from a study of blood T cell repertoires in COVID-19. Background on the study: The United States, Italy and Spain provided the acute and convalescent COVID-19 samples.

Sequencing was done on a sample of peripheral blood. This chain connects TRBV9 to TRBJ1-2; D call uncertain. This TCR derives from a woman aged 18-35 years with acute or convalescent COVID-19. DNA for the CDR3: TGTGCCAGCAGCGGGCCGTCTGGCCACAGCTATGGCTACACCTTC. It specifies CASSGPSGHSYGYTF.